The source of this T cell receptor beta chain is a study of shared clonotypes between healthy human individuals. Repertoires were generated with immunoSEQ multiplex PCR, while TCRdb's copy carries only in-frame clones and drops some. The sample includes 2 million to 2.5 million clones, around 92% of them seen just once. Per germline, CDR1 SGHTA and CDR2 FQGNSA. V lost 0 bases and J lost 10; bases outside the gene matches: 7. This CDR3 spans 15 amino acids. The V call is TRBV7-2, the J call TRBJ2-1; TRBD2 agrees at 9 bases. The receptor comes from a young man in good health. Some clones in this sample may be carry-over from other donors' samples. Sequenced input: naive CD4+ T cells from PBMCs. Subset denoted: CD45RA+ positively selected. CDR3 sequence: CASSLARVSGSEQFF. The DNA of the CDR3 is TGTGCCAGCAGCTTAGCGCGGGTTAGCGGGAGCGAGCAGTTCTTC.